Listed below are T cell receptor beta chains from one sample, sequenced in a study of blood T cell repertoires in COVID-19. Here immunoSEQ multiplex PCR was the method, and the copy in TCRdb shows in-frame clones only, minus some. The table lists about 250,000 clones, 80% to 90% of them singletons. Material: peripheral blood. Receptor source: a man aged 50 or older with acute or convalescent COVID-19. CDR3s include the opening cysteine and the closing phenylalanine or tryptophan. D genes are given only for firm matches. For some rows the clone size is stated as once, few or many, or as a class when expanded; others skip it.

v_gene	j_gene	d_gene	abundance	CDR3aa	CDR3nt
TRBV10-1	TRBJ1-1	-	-	CASSDGQTNTEAFF	TGCGCCAGCAGTGACGGACAAACCAACACTGAAGCTTTCTTT
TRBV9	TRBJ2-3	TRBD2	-	CASRSGGAPDTQYF	TGTGCCAGCAGGAGCGGGGGGGCCCCAGATACGCAGTATTTT
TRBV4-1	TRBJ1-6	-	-	CASSSQINSPLHF	TGCGCCAGCAGTTCTCAGATTAATTCACCCCTCCACTTT
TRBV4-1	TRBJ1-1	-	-	CASSQDQTGTPREAFF	TGCGCCAGCAGCCAAGATCAAACAGGGACCCCGAGGGAAGCTTTCTTT
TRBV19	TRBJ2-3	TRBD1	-	CASSTKYGQGRTDTQYF	TGTGCCAGTAGTACAAAATACGGACAGGGTAGGACAGATACGCAGTATTTT
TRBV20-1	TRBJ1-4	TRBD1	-	CSASAGGNEKLFF	TGCAGTGCTAGTGCAGGGGGGAATGAAAAACTGTTTTTT
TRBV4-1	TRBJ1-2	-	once	CASSQSATLNYGYTF	TGCGCCAGCAGCCAGTCCGCTACCTTAAACTATGGCTACACCTTC
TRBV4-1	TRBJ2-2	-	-	CASSQALPAANTGELFF	TGCGCCAGCAGCCAAGCCTTGCCGGCGGCGAACACCGGGGAGCTGTTTTTT
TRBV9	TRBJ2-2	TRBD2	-	CASSERGLNTGELFF	TGTGCCAGCAGTGAGCGGGGCCTAAACACCGGGGAGCTGTTTTTT
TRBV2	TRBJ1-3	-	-	CASCAGIISGNTIYF	TGTGCCAGCTGCGCCGGGATCATCTCTGGAAACACCATATATTTT
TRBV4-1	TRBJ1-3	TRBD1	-	CASSHPGRQGSGNTIYF	TGCGCCAGCAGCCATCCTGGCCGACAGGGATCAGGAAACACCATATATTTT
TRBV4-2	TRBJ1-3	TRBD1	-	CASSHTGGGNTIYF	TGTGCCAGCAGCCACACAGGGGGGGGGAACACCATATATTTT
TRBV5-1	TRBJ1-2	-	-	CASSHDSHNYGYTF	TGCGCCAGCAGCCATGACAGCCATAACTATGGCTACACCTTC
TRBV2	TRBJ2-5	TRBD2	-	CASRKGGETQYF	TGTGCCAGCAGAAAGGGAGGGGAGACCCAGTACTTC
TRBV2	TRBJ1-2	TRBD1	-	CARAGGGEGYTF	TGTGCCAGGGCAGGGGGCGGCGAGGGCTACACCTTC
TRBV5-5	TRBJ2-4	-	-	CASSPLEWGDIQYF	TGTGCCAGCAGCCCACTAGAGTGGGGGGACATTCAGTACTTC
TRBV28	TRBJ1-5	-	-	CASNPLGEGGNQPQHF	TGTGCCAGCAACCCCCTCGGGGAGGGCGGTAATCAGCCCCAGCATTTT
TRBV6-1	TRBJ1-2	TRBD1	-	CASSERTGTDGYTF	TGTGCCAGCAGTGAGAGGACAGGGACTGATGGCTACACCTTC
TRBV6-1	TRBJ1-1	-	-	CASSEGAGMNTEAFF	TGTGCCAGCAGTGAAGGGGCAGGTATGAACACTGAAGCTTTCTTT
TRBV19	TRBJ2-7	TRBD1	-	CASSLAGGFYEQYF	TGTGCCAGTAGTTTGGCAGGGGGATTCTACGAGCAGTACTTC
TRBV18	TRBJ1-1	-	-	CASSPGATGTEAFF	TGTGCCAGCTCCCCAGGGGCTACGGGCACTGAAGCTTTCTTT
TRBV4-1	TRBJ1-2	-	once	CASSQATAYGYTF	TGCGCCAGCAGCCAAGCTACAGCCTATGGCTACACCTTC
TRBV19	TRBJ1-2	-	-	CASRAGGYTF	TGTGCCAGTAGAGCAGGAGGCTACACCTTC